The rows below give T cell receptor beta chains drawn from one sample of a study of T cells in Graves' hyperthyroidism and ophthalmopathy. Via MiXCR, TCRdb re-called the multiplex PCR reads, giving one row per CDR3 protein. The sample lists 250,000 to 300,000 distinct CDR3 sequences; approximately 13% were seen once. Sequencing used blood. The receptors here all came from a woman aged 40 to 50 with Graves' hyperthyroidism. Both conserved end residues are part of each CDR3. The D gene is left open where the match is weak. Clone size is given for some rows only: seen once, a few or many times, or a class if the clone is expanded.

abundance	v_gene	j_gene	d_gene	CDR3nt	CDR3aa
many	TRBV6-1	TRBJ2-2	NA	TGTGCCAGCGGTTCCGGGGAGCTGTTTTTT	CASGSGELFF
many	TRBV7-6	TRBJ2-1	NA	TGTGCCAGCAGCTCAGACGATGACAATGAGCAGTTCTTC	CASSSDDDNEQFF
many	TRBV7-2	TRBJ2-3	NA	TGTGCCAGCAGCTTTTCAGCGGTCCCCACAGATACGCAGTATTTT	CASSFSAVPTDTQYF
NA	TRBV10-3	TRBJ1-5	NA	TGTGCCACTTCGTCAGGTCAGGGAATAAATCAGCCCCAGCATTTT	CATSSGQGINQPQHF
many	TRBV2	TRBJ2-1	TRBD1	TGTGCCAGCAGAAGAAGACAGGGGAGGCAGCAGTTCTTC	CASRRRQGRQQFF
many	TRBV7-8	TRBJ1-1	TRBD1	TGTGCCAGCGGATCGACAGGGTTGAATACTGAAGCTTTCTTT	CASGSTGLNTEAFF
many	TRBV5-1	TRBJ1-6	NA	TGCGCCAGCAGCTTGGAGGCATGGGGTTCACCCCTCCACTTT	CASSLEAWGSPLHF
many	TRBV28	TRBJ1-5	NA	TGTGCCAGCAGTTCGACCGGTAACGGCAATCAGCCCCAGCATTTT	CASSSTGNGNQPQHF
few	TRBV7-8	TRBJ1-3	NA	TGTGCCAGCAGCCCCCACCCGGTAAACTCTGGAAACACCATATATTTT	CASSPHPVNSGNTIYF
many	TRBV3-1	TRBJ1-2	NA	TGTGCCAGCAGCCCACAGGGAGGGAGCTATGGCTACACCTTC	CASSPQGGSYGYTF
many	TRBV7-9	TRBJ1-4	TRBD1	TGTGCCAGCAGCCTCACTGACAGGGGGCTACGTGAAAAACTGTTTTTT	CASSLTDRGLREKLFF
NA	TRBV10-3	TRBJ2-5	TRBD1	TGTGCCATCAGTACCCCCCTCTCGGACAGGGCAGAGGCCCAGTACTTC	CAISTPLSDRAEAQYF
many	TRBV20-1	TRBJ1-2	NA	TGCAGTGCTAGAGCTCCGGGGGGCCACTATGGCTACACCTTC	CSARAPGGHYGYTF
NA	TRBV5-1	TRBJ2-7	NA	TGCGCCAGCAGCCTGGGACCAACCGCCTACGAGCAGTACTTC	CASSLGPTAYEQYF
many	TRBV28	TRBJ2-1	NA	TGTGCCAGCAGTTTCCGGGGTGAGCAGTTCTTC	CASSFRGEQFF
NA	TRBV6-2/TRBV6-3	TRBJ2-5	TRBD2	TGTGCCAGCAGCACGCAGCGGGAGGGGGGAGAGACCCAGTACTTC	CASSTQREGGETQYF
many	TRBV28	TRBJ1-4	NA	TGTGCCAGCAGACCGAGGAGGCTCGAAAAACTGTTTTTT	CASRPRRLEKLFF
few	TRBV19	TRBJ1-4	TRBD1	TGTGCCAGTAGTTTCAGGGGGCAACCAACTAATGAAAAACTGTTTTTT	CASSFRGQPTNEKLFF
few	TRBV3-1	TRBJ2-4	TRBD2	TGTGCCAGCAGCCGGGGCGGGACTAGCGTCGTCGCGAGTAACGTTCAGTACTTC	CASSRGGTSVVASNVQYF
few	TRBV2	TRBJ1-5	NA	TGTGCCAGCAGTGAAAGGGTTGGGCCCCAGCATTTT	CASSERVGPQHF
many	TRBV7-2	TRBJ1-2	NA	TGTGCCAGCAGCCCCGGGCCCGGGATTGGCTACACCTTC	CASSPGPGIGYTF
few	TRBV6-2/TRBV6-3	TRBJ2-1	NA	TGTGCCAGCACTAGCTATGATTCCTACAATGAGCAGTTCTTC	CASTSYDSYNEQFF
NA	TRBV5-1	TRBJ1-2	NA	TGCGCCAGCAGCTTGGGGTCCCCACGGGAAAAATACCCTACAGGCTATGGCTACACCTTC	CASSLGSPREKYPTGYGYTF
NA	TRBV29-1	TRBJ2-7	TRBD2	TGCAGCGTTGGTGGCGGGAGGAACGAGCAGTACTTC	CSVGGGRNEQYF
many	TRBV29-1	TRBJ1-1	NA	TGCAGCTCCAGGGTATTGGGCACTGAAGCTTTCTTT	CSSRVLGTEAFF
NA	TRBV4-2	TRBJ1-1	NA	TGTGCCAGCAGCCAAGATGGTGTCGGGGAAGCTTTCTTT	CASSQDGVGEAFF
many	TRBV20-1	TRBJ1-5	NA	TGCAGTGCCAAAGGAGCGCTACCCTATCAGCCCCAGCATTTT	CSAKGALPYQPQHF
many	TRBV2	TRBJ2-7	TRBD2	TGTGCCAGCAAAACTAGCGGTTCCTACGAGCAGTACTTC	CASKTSGSYEQYF
many	TRBV3-1	TRBJ1-4	NA	TGTGCCAGCAGCCAACCCAGTCGGGGCAATGAAAAACTGTTTTTT	CASSQPSRGNEKLFF
many	TRBV19	TRBJ1-2	TRBD1	TGTGCCACAAGGGACAGGGGGCGATTCTATGGCTACACCTTC	CATRDRGRFYGYTF
many	TRBV3-1	TRBJ1-1	NA	TGTGCCAGCAGCCAAGGGGGGGCATCCACTGAAGCTTTCTTT	CASSQGGASTEAFF
few	TRBV6-1	TRBJ2-5	TRBD2	TGTGCCAGCAGTTCTAGCGGGAGTATTAAGACCCAGTACTTC	CASSSSGSIKTQYF